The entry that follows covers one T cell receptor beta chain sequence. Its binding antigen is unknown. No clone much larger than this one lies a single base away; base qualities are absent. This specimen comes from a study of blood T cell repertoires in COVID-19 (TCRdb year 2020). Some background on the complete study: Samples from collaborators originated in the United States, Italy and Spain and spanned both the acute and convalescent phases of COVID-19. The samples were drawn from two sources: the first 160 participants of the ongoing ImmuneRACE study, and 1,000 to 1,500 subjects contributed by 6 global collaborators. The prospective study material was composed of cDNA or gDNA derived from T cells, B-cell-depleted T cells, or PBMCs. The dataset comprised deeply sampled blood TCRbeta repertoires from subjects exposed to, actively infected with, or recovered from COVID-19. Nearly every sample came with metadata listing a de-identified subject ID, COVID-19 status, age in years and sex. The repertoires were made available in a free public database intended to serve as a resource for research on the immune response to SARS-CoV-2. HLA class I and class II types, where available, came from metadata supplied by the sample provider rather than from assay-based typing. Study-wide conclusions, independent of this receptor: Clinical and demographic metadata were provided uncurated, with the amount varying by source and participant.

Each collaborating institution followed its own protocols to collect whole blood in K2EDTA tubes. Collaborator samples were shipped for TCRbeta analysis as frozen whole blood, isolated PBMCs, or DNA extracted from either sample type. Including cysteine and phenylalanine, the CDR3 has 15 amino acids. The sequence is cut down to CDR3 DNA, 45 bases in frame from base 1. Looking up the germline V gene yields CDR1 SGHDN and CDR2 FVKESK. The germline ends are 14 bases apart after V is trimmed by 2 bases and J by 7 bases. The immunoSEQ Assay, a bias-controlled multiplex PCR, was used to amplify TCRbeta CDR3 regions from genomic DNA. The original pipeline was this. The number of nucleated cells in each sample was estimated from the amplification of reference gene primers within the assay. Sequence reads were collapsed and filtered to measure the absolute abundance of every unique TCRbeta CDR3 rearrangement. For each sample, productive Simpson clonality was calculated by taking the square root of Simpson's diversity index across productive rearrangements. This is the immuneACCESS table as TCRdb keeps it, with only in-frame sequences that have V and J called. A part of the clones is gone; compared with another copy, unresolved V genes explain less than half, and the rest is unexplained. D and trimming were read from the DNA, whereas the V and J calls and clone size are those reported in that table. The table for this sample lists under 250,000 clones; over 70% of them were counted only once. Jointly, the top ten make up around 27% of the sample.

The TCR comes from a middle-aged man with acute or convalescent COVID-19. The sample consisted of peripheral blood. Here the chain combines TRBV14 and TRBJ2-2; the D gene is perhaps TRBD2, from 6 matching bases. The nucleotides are TGTGCCAGCAGCCAACACACGGGACTCCTCGGGGAGCTGTTTTTT. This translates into CASSQHTGLLGELFF.